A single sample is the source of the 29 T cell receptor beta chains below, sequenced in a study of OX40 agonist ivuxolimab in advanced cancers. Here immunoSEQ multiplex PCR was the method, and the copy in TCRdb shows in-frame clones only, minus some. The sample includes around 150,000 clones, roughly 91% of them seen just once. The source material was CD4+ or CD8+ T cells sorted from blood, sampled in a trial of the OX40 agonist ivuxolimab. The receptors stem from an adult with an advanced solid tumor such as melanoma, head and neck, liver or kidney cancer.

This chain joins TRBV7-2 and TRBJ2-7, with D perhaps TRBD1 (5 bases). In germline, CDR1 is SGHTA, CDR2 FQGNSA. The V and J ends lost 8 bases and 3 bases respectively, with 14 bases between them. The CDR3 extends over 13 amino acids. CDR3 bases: TGTGCCAGCGGTATAAGACAGAGCTACGAGCAGTACTTC. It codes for CASGIRQSYEQYF.

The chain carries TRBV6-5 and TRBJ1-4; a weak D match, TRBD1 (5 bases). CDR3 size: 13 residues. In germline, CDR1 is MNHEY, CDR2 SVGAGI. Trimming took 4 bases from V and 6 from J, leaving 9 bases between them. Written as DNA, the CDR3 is TGTGCCAGCAGTTTATCACAGGATGAAAAACTGTTTTTT. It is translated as CASSLSQDEKLFF.

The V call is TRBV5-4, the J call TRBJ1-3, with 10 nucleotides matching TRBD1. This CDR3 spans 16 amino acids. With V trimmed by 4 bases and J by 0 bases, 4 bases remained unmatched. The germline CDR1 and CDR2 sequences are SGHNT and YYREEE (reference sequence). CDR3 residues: CASSPGQGLSGNTIYF. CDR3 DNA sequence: TGTGCCAGCAGCCCGGGACAGGGGCTCTCTGGAAACACCATATATTTT.

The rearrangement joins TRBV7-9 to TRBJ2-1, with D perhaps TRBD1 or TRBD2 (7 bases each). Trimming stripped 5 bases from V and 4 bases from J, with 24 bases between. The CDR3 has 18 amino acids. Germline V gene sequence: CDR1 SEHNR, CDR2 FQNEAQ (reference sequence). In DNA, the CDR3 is TGTGCCAGCAGCCCCCCAGGGGGGGCCTTAGGGGGTTACAATGAGCAGTTCTTC. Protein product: CASSPPGGALGGYNEQFF.

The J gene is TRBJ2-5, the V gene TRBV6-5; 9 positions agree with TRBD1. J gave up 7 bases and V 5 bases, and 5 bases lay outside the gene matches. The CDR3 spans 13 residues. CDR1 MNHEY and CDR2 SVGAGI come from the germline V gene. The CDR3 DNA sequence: TGTGCCAGCAGTCCGGGACAGGGCGGGACCCAGTACTTC. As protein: CASSPGQGGTQYF.

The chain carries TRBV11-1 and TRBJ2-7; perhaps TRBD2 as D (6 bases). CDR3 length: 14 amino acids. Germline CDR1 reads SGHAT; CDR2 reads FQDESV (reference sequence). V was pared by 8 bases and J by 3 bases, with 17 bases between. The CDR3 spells CASAWAGTNYEQYF. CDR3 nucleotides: TGTGCCAGCGCCTGGGCGGGAACCAACTACGAGCAGTACTTC.

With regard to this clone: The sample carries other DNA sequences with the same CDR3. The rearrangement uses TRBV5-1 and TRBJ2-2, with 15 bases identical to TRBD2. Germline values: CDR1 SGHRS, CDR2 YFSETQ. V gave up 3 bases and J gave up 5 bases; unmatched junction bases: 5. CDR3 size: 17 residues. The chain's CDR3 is CASSSGLAGGGTGELFF. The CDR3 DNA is TGCGCCAGCAGCTCGGGACTAGCGGGAGGAGGAACCGGGGAGCTGTTTTTT.

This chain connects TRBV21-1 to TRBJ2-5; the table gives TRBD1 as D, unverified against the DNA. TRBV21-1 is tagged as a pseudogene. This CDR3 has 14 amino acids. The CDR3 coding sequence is TGTGCCAGCAGCAAAGTTCACACACAAGAGACCCAGTACTTC. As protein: CASSKVHTQETQYF.

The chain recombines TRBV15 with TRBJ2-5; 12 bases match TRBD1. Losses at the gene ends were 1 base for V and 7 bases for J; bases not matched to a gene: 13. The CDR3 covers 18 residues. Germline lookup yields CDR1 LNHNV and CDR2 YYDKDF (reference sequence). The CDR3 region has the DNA TGTGCCACCAGCAGAGCCTCTCTGGGACAGGGGGCAGGAGGGACCCAGTACTTC. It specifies CATSRASLGQGAGGTQYF. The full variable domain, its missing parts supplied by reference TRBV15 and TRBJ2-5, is DAMVIQNPRYQVTQFGKPVTLSCSQTLNHNVMYWYQQKSSQAPKLLFHYYDKDFNNEADTPDNFQSRRPNTSFCFLDIRSPGLGDTAMYLCATSRASLGQGAGGTQYFGPGTRLLVL.

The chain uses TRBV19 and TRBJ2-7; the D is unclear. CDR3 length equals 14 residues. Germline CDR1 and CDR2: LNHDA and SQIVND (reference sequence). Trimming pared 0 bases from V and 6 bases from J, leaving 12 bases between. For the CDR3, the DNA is TGTGCCAGTAGTATAGATGAGGTTTCGCGCGAGCAGTACTTC. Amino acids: CASSIDEVSREQYF.

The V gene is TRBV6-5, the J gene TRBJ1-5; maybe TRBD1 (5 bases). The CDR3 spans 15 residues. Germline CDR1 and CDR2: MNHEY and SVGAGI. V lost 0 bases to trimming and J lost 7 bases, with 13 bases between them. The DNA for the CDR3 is TGTGCCAGCAGTTACTCGACGGGGGGTGGCCAGCCCCAGCATTTT. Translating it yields CASSYSTGGGQPQHF.

The CDR3 protein is CASSTREEEGYTF. For the CDR3, the DNA is TGTGCCAGCTCAACCCGGGAGGAAGAGGGCTACACCTTC. This rearrangement joins TRBV18 to TRBJ1-2; no clear D. V lost 5 bases, J lost 8 bases, and 15 bases lay in between. From germline, CDR1 is KGHSH and CDR2 LQKENI. CDR3 size: 13 residues.

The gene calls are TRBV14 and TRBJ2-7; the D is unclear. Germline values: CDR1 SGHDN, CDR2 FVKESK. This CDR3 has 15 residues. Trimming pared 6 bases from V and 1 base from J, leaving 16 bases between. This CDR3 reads CASRASWGSSYEQYF. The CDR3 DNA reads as TGTGCCAGCAGAGCCTCCTGGGGATCTTCCTACGAGCAGTACTTC.

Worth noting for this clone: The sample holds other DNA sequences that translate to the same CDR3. The chain's CDR3 is CASSLQGYEQYF. The CDR3 DNA follows: TGTGCCAGCAGCTTACAGGGATACGAGCAGTACTTC. The chain carries TRBV7-2 and TRBJ2-7, with D possibly matching TRBD1 (5 bases). Germline V CDR1 and CDR2: SGHTA, FQGNSA. Trimming took off 2 bases at V and 4 bases at J, with 6 bases between the two ends. The CDR3 is 12 amino acids. Supplemented by reference TRBV7-2 and TRBJ2-7, the full variable domain reads GAGVSQSPSNKVTEKGKDVELRCDPISGHTALYWYRQSLGQGLEFLIYFQGNSAPDKSGLPSDRFSAERTGGSVSTLTIQRTQQEDSAVYLCASSLQGYEQYFGPGTRLTVT.

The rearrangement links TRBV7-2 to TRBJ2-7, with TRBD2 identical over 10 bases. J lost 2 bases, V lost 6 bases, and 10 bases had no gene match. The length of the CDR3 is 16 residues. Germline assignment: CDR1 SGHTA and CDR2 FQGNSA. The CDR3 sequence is CASRSGGTSATYEQYF. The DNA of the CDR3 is TGTGCCAGCAGGAGCGGGGGGACTAGCGCTACCTACGAGCAGTACTTC.

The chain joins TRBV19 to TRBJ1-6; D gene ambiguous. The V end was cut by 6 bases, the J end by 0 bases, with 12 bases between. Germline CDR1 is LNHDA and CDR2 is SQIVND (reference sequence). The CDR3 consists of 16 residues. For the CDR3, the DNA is TGTGCCAGTAGGATGGTTGGTGCCTCCTATAATTCACCCCTCCACTTT. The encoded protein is CASRMVGASYNSPLHF. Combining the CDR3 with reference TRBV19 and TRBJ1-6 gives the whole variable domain DGGITQSPKYLFRKEGQNVTLSCEQNLNHDAMYWYRQDPGQGLRLIYYSQIVNDFQKGDIAEGYSVSREKKESFPLTVTSAQKNPTAFYLCASRMVGASYNSPLHFGNGTRLTVT.

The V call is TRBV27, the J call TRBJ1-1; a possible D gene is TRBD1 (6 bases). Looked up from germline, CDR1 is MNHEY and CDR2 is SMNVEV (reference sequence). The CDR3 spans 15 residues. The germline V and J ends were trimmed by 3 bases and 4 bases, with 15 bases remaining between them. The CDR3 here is CASSLHGGQPTEAFF. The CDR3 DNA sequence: TGTGCCAGCAGTTTGCACGGGGGGCAACCCACTGAAGCTTTCTTT.

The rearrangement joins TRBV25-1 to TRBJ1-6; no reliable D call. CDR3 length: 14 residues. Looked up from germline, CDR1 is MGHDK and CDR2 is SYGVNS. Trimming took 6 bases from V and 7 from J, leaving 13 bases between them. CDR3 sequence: CASRAPWENSPLHF. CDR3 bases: TGTGCCAGCAGAGCCCCTTGGGAAAATTCACCCCTCCACTTT.

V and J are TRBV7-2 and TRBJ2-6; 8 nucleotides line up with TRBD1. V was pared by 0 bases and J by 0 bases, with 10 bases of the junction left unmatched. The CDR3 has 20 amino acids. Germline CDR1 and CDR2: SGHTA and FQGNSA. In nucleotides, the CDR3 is TGTGCCAGCAGCTTAGCGCGTTTAGACAGGGGTCTCTCTGGGGCCAACGTCCTGACTTTC. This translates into CASSLARLDRGLSGANVLTF.

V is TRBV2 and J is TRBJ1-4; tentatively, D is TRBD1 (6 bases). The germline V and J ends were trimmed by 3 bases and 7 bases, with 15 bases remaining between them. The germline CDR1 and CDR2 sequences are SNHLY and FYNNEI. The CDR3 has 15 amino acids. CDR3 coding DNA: TGTGCCAGCAGTGAGTCGGGGGGCCGGGGTGAAAAACTGTTTTTT. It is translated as CASSESGGRGEKLFF. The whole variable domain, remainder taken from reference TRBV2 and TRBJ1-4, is EPEVTQTPSHQVTQMGQEVILRCVPISNHLYFYWYRQILGQKVEFLVSFYNNEISEKSEIFDDQFSVERPDGSNFTLKIRSTKLEDSAMYFCASSESGGRGEKLFFGSGTQLSVL.

CDR3 amino acids: CASSIGGQVNTEAFF. The CDR3 DNA reads TGTGCCAGTAGTATAGGGGGACAGGTAAACACTGAAGCTTTCTTT. The chain employs TRBV19 and TRBJ1-1; 8 bases are shared with TRBD1. Germline V lookup: CDR1 LNHDA, CDR2 SQIVND (reference sequence). The CDR3 is 15 residues long. Trimming at V came to 1 base and at J to 2 bases, leaving 3 bases not matched to a gene.

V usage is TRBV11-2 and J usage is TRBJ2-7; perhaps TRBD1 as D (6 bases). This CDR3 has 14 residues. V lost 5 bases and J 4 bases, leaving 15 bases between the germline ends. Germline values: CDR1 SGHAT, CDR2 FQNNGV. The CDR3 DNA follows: TGTGCCAGCAGCCTAGGACAGCTTCCTTACGAGCAGTACTTC. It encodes CASSLGQLPYEQYF.

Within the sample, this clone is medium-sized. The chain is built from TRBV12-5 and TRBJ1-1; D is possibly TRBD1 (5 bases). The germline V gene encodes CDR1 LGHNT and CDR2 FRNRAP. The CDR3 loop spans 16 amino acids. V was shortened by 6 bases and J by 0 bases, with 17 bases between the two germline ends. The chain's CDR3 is CASGYARTPMNTEAFF. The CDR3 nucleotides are TGTGCTAGTGGCTATGCCCGGACACCCATGAACACTGAAGCTTTCTTT.

The CDR3 region is CAIGGLAGPSYNEQFF. The DNA for the CDR3 is TGTGCCATAGGGGGACTAGCGGGACCTTCCTACAATGAGCAGTTCTTC. The chain uses TRBV6-6 and TRBJ2-1, with TRBD2 identical over 13 bases. CDR3 size: 16 residues. Germline CDR1 is MNHNY and CDR2 is SVGAGI (reference sequence). Trimming removed 10 bases from V and 1 base from J; junction bases left unmatched: 7.

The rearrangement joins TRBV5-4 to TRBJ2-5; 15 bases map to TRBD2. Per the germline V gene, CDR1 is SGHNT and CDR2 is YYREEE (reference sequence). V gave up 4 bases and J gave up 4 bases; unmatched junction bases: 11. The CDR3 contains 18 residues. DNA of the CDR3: TGTGCCAGCAGCCTAAGGACTAGCGGGAGGGCACTGGGAGAGACCCAGTACTTC. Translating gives CASSLRTSGRALGETQYF.

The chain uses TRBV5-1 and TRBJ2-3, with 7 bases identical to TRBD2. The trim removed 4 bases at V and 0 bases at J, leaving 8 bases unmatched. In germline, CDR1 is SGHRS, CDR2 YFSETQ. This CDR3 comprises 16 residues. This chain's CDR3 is CASSGHSGASTDTQYF. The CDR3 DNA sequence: TGCGCCAGCAGCGGCCACAGCGGGGCAAGCACAGATACGCAGTATTTT. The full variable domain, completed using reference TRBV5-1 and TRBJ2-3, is KAGVTQTPRYLIKTRGQQVTLSCSPISGHRSVSWYQQTPGQGLQFLFEYFSETQRNKGNFPGRFSGRQFSNSRSEMNVSTLELGDSALYLCASSGHSGASTDTQYFGPGTRLTVL.

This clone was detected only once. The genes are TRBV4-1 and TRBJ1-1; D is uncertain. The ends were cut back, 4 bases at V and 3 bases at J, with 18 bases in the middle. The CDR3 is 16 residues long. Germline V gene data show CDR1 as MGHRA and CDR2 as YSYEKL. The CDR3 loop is CASSLEWVGEDTEAFF. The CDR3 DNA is TGCGCCAGCAGCCTAGAGTGGGTCGGGGAAGACACTGAAGCTTTCTTT.

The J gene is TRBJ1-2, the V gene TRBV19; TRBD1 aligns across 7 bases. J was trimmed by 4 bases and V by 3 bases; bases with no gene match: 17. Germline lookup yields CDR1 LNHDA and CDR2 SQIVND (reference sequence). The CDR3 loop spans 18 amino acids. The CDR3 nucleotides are TGTGCCAGTAGTATGGTTGGTAACAGGGGAGGTTTTGGCTATGGCTACACCTTC. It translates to CASSMVGNRGGFGYGYTF.

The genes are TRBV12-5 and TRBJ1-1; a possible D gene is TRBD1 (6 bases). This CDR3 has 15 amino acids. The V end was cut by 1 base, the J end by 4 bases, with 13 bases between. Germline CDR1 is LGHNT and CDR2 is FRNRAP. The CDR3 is CASGLAPGQVTEAFF. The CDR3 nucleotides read TGTGCTAGTGGTTTGGCCCCGGGACAAGTCACTGAAGCTTTCTTT.